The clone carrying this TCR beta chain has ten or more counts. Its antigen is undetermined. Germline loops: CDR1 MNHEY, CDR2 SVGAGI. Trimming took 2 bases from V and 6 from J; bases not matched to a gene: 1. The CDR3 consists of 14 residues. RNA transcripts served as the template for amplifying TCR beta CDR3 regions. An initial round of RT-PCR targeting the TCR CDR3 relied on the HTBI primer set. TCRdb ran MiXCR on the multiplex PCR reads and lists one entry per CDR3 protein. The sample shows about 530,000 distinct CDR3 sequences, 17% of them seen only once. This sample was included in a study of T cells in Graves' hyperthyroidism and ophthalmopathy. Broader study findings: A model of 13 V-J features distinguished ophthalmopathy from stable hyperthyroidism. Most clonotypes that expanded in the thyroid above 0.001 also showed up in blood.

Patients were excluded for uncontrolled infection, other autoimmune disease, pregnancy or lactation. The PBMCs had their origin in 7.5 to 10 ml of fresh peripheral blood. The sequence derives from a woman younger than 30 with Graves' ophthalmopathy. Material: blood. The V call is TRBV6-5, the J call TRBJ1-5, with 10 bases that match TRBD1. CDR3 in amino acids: CASSYGQGGQPQHF. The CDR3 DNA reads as TGTGCCAGCAGTTACGGACAGGGGGGTCAGCCCCAGCATTTT.